This TCR beta chain was observed in a study of blood T cell repertoires in COVID-19. Turning to the study itself: Nucleic acid was either cDNA or gDNA, and it came from T cells, B-cell-depleted T cells, or PBMCs.

Per the original data handling: How many nucleated cells were present was estimated from reference gene primer amplification. The repertoire was sequenced with immunoSEQ multiplex PCR; TCRdb's copy has only in-frame clones and lacks some. That table gives V, J and clone size, and the DNA gave D and trimming. The sample carries a few hundred thousand clones, 80% to 90% recorded once. V shed 8 bases and J 0 bases; nucleotides not matched to a gene: 7. The CDR3 totals 16 residues. Germline CDR1 is LNHDA and CDR2 is SQIVND (reference sequence). The rearrangement uses TRBV19 and TRBJ1-5; 10 bases align to TRBD1. Sequenced sample: PBMCs or T cells enriched from blood (not recorded which). The TCR originated in a man aged 25 to 40 who had recovered from COVID-19. The DNA of the CDR3 is TGTGCCAGTGGGGACAGGGGTGCCGATAGCAATCAGCCCCAGCATTTT. This translates into CASGDRGADSNQPQHF.